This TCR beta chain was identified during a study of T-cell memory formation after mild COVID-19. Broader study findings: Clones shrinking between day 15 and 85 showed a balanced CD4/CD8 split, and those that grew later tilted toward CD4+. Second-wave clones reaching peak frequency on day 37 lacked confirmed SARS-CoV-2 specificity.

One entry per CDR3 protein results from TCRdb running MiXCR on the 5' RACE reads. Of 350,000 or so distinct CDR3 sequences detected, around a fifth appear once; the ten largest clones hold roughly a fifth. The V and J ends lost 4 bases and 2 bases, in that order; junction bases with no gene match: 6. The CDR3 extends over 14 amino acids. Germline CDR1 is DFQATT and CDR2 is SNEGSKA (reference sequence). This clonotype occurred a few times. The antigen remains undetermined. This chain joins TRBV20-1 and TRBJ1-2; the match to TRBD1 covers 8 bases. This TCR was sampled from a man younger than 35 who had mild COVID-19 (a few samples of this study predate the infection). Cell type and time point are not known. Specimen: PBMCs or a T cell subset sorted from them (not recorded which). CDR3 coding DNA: TGCAGTGCTACACAGGGGGTCGAGAACTATGGCTACACCTTC. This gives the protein CSATQGVENYGYTF.